This paragraph reports one TCR beta chain. Its cognate antigen is unknown. The diagnostic basis comprised clinical symptoms, serum thyroxine and TRAb, thyroid ultrasound and orbital computed tomography. This sample was included in a study of T cells in Graves' hyperthyroidism and ophthalmopathy. Study-wide context: Peripheral blood sampling occurred at initial diagnosis, before any treatment. General study results and limits: Among clonotypes expanded in thyroid above 0.001, most were also found in blood. Ophthalmopathy could be told apart from stable hyperthyroidism with a 13 V-J model.

Authors of the study amplified TCR beta CDR3 regions from RNA transcripts. A set of HTBI primers served as the primers for a first-round RT-PCR of the TCR CDR3. TCRdb passed the multiplex PCR reads through MiXCR, listing each CDR3 protein once. The table shows approximately 370,000 distinct CDR3 sequences, with roughly 17% occurring only once. The ends were cut back, 3 bases at V and 5 bases at J, with 17 bases in the middle. CDR1 is LNHDA and CDR2 is SQIVND in the germline V gene (reference sequence). The CDR3 has 16 amino acids. Sequencing was performed on blood. The TCR originated in a woman aged 25 to 39 with Graves' hyperthyroidism that later progressed to Graves' ophthalmopathy. The chain recombines TRBV19 with TRBJ1-5; D unclear. DNA for the CDR3: TGTGCCAGTAGTATCGGGTTGGAGGCAACTTATCAGCCCCAGCATTTT. It translates to CASSIGLEATYQPQHF.